This T cell receptor beta chain emerged from a study of T cell responses to AZD1222 COVID-19 vaccine. Study conclusions and caveats: Just five or six AZD1222 recipients were seropositive at baseline. Donors, mostly white British, included more females; clonal diversity was possibly underestimated.

Assay used: immunoSEQ multiplex PCR; TCRdb lists only in-frame clones, some missing. Seen here are some 170,000 clones, roughly 91% observed once, and the top ten hold approximately 1.6%. This clone was seen once. Its antigen is as yet unknown. Sequenced material: peripheral blood, taken on day 0 of AZD1222 vaccination. This TCR came from an adult in good health.

This chain's CDR3 is CASKPGLPYNEQFF. As DNA, the CDR3 is TGTGCCAGTAAACCGGGACTACCCTACAATGAGCAGTTCTTC. This chain joins TRBV19 and TRBJ2-1; 7 nucleotides match TRBD2. This CDR3 region has 14 residues. The V gene's germline CDR1 is LNHDA and CDR2 SQIVND (reference sequence). Trimming took 7 bases from V and 2 from J; bases not matched to a gene: 5.